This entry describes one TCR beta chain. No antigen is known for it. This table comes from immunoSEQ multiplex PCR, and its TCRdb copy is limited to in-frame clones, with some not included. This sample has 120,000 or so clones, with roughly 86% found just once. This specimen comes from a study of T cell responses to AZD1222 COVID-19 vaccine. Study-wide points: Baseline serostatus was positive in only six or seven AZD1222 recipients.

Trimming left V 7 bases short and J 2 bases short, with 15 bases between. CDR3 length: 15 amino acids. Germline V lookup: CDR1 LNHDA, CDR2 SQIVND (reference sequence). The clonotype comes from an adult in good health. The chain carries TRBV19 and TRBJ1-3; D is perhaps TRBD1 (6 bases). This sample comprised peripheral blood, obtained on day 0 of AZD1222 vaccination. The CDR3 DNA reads TGTGCCAGTACGCCCCGGGGGCGCCCTGGAAACACCATATATTTT. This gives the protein CASTPRGRPGNTIYF.